The next 28 T cell receptor beta chains were all read from a single sample in a study of blood T cell repertoires in COVID-19. Generated by immunoSEQ multiplex PCR, the TCRdb table keeps only in-frame clones and is missing some. The data hold 210,000 or so clones, with less than 90% observed a single time. Sequences were obtained from PBMCs or T cells enriched from blood (not recorded which). These receptors originate from a woman aged 45 to 65 in a cohort exposed to, infected with or recovered from COVID-19 (not recorded which).

The table lists this clone with a count of one. This chain joins TRBV7-3 and TRBJ2-2, with TRBD2 identical over 14 bases. Germline V gives CDR1 SGHTA, CDR2 FQGTGA. CDR3 size: 19 residues. J was trimmed by 0 bases and V by 5 bases; bases with no gene match: 8. The CDR3 region is CASSLRGTSGGPNTGELFF. DNA for the CDR3: TGTGCCAGCAGCCTAAGGGGGACTAGCGGGGGCCCGAACACCGGGGAGCTGTTTTTT.

The chain has TRBV27 and TRBJ2-1; the match to TRBD1 covers 8 bases. Trimming at V came to 0 bases and at J to 3 bases, leaving 4 bases not matched to a gene. The CDR3 has 16 residues. Germline V gene lookup returns CDR1 MNHEY and CDR2 SMNVEV (reference sequence). The CDR3 DNA reads TGTGCCAGCAGTTTATCATGGACAGGGATCTACAATGAGCAGTTCTTC. This encodes CASSLSWTGIYNEQFF.

This clone was seen a handful of times. The chain is built from TRBV24-1 and TRBJ2-2; D perhaps matches TRBD2 (5 bases). The germline V gene has CDR1 KGHDR and CDR2 SFDVKD. The CDR3 totals 16 residues. V gave up 1 base and J gave up 4 bases, with 12 bases separating them. The CDR3 nucleotides read TGTGCCACCAGTGATTTACCCCGAGGAGGCACCGGGGAGCTGTTTTTT. This encodes CATSDLPRGGTGELFF.

Only one count was recorded for this clone. The chain combines TRBV2 with TRBJ1-4; no definite D call. The CDR3 consists of 15 residues. The germline V gene encodes CDR1 SNHLY and CDR2 FYNNEI. Deletions cut 7 bases from V and 6 bases from J, with 18 bases between. In nucleotides, the CDR3 is TGTGCCAGCACCAAAAGGGCCCAGGAGGATGAAAAACTGTTTTTT. Its protein is CASTKRAQEDEKLFF.

The V and J genes are TRBV7-2 and TRBJ2-5; TRBD2 matches at 15 bases. CDR3 size: 19 residues. CDR1 and CDR2 (germline): SGHTA, FQGNSA. V was pared by 6 bases and J by 5 bases, with 16 bases of the junction left unmatched. The CDR3 reads CASSPPPGLAGGGGETQYF. In nucleotides, the CDR3 is TGTGCCAGCAGTCCCCCTCCGGGACTAGCGGGGGGAGGAGGTGAGACCCAGTACTTC.

The count of this clone is one. In the same sample, other DNA sequences code for this CDR3. The CDR3 DNA reads TGCGCCAGCAGCCAAGAGATGAGGGCTGGAAACACCATATATTTT. As protein: CASSQEMRAGNTIYF. J is TRBJ1-3 and V is TRBV4-3; D not certain. Trimming removed 0 bases from V and 2 bases from J, with 8 bases in between. There are 15 residues in the CDR3. CDR1 is LGHNA and CDR2 is YSLEER in the germline V gene.

A note on this clone: A junction boundary mismatches the germline segment, possibly from a read error. The chain carries TRBV7-7 and TRBJ2-2; D not resolved. The V gene's germline CDR1 is SSHAT and CDR2 FNYEAQ (reference sequence). This CDR3 comprises 15 residues. The CDR3 DNA reads TGTGCTAGCAGCTCTAGTCCTACTCTGAGCGGGGAGCTGTTTTTT. It yields the protein CASSSSPTLSGELFF.

The chain combines TRBV7-9 with TRBJ2-3, with 8 bases aligning to TRBD1. The V gene's germline CDR1 is SEHNR and CDR2 FQNEAQ (reference sequence). V dropped 5 bases and J dropped 5; count of bases not matched to a gene: 6. The CDR3 covers 14 residues. CDR3 loop: CASSTQGTGDTQYF. In DNA form, the CDR3 reads TGTGCCAGCAGCACACAGGGGACAGGAGATACGCAGTATTTT. The complete variable domain, with remaining parts taken from reference TRBV7-9 and TRBJ2-3, reads DTGVSQNPRHKITKRGQNVTFRCDPISEHNRLYWYRQTLGQGPEFLTYFQNEAQLEKSRLLSDRFSAERPKGSFSTLEIQRTEQGDSAMYLCASSTQGTGDTQYFGPGTRLTVL.

The count of this clone is one. The chain carries TRBV2 and TRBJ2-1; TRBD2 is a possible D gene (7 bases). V was trimmed by 6 bases and J by 7 bases, leaving 13 bases between them. This CDR3 is 13 amino acids long. Germline V gene lookup returns CDR1 SNHLY and CDR2 FYNNEI. CDR3 DNA: TGTGCCAGCAGCGGGGAGGGGGGGAATGAGCAGTTCTTC. It yields the protein CASSGEGGNEQFF.

The gene calls are TRBV4-1 and TRBJ2-7; 7 bases are shared with TRBD1. J was trimmed by 0 bases and V by 3 bases; bases with no gene match: 5. The CDR3 is made up of 15 amino acids. Germline V lookup: CDR1 MGHRA, CDR2 YSYEKL. This chain's CDR3 is CASSHRTGLSYEQYF. Here the CDR3 DNA reads TGCGCCAGCAGCCATCGGACAGGCCTCTCCTACGAGCAGTACTTC.

CDR3 bases: TGTGCCTGGAGGCCCCGAGGGGACAGAGACTACGAGCAGTACTTC. It is translated as CAWRPRGDRDYEQYF. J is TRBJ2-7 and V is TRBV30; 7 nucleotides line up with TRBD1. Trimming removed 3 bases from V and 3 bases from J; junction bases left unmatched: 11. The CDR3 runs 15 residues. Germline V CDR1 and CDR2: GTSNPN, SVGIG (reference sequence).

This chain joins TRBV19 and TRBJ2-7; 8 bases match TRBD2. CDR3 length: 12 residues. The germline V gene encodes CDR1 LNHDA and CDR2 SQIVND (reference sequence). The junction had 7 bases not matched to a gene; V was cut back by 10 bases and J by 5 bases. The CDR3 DNA sequence: TGTGCCACCTCCCGGGGGGGCGACGAGCAGTACTTC. Translation: CATSRGGDEQYF.

V and J are TRBV2 and TRBJ2-1; possibly TRBD2 for D (5 bases). Germline V lookup: CDR1 SNHLY, CDR2 FYNNEI. The CDR3 has 15 amino acids. Trimming pared 3 bases from V and 0 bases from J, leaving 9 bases between. CDR3 residues: CASSEVGSSYNEQFF. The CDR3 DNA reads as TGTGCCAGCAGTGAGGTGGGGAGCTCCTACAATGAGCAGTTCTTC.

The rearrangement joins TRBV7-2 to TRBJ1-6; D gene unclear. This CDR3 region has 18 residues. V shed 5 bases and J shed 0 bases, with 17 bases lying between them. The germline V gene encodes CDR1 SGHTA and CDR2 FQGNSA. The DNA of the CDR3 is TGTGCCAGCAGCCCGTCACAACTCCGGAGCTCCTATAATTCACCCCTCCACTTT. Its protein product is CASSPSQLRSSYNSPLHF. Combining the CDR3 with reference TRBV7-2 and TRBJ1-6 gives the whole variable domain GAGVSQSPSNKVTEKGKDVELRCDPISGHTALYWYRQSLGQGLEFLIYFQGNSAPDKSGLPSDRFSAERTGGSVSTLTIQRTQQEDSAVYLCASSPSQLRSSYNSPLHFGNGTRLTVT.

The V call is TRBV3-1 (or the pseudogene TRBV3-2), the J call TRBJ2-2, with D perhaps matching TRBD2 (5 bases). CDR1 LGHDT and CDR2 YNNKEL come from the germline V gene (reference sequence). CDR3 size: 12 residues. Trimming pared 6 bases from V and 6 bases from J, leaving 8 bases between. CDR3 loop: CASSTRSGELFF. As DNA, the CDR3 is TGTGCCAGCAGTACTAGATCCGGGGAGCTGTTTTTT.

The rearrangement joins TRBV11-2 to TRBJ2-7; D is perhaps TRBD2 (7 bases). V lost 5 bases, J lost 4 bases, and 12 bases lay in between. This CDR3 has 13 amino acids. Looked up from germline, CDR1 is SGHAT and CDR2 is FQNNGV. CDR3 coding DNA: TGTGCCAGCAGCCGGGGGGCAGGGTACGAGCAGTACTTC. Amino acid sequence: CASSRGAGYEQYF.

The DNA of the CDR3 is TGTGCCAGCAGTTTTGGGACAGGGGGCCTCTATGGCTACACCTTC. Encoded protein: CASSFGTGGLYGYTF. The V call is TRBV27, the J call TRBJ1-2; 12 bases match TRBD1. The V and J ends lost 3 bases and 4 bases, in that order; junction bases with no gene match: 3. The germline gives CDR1 MNHEY, CDR2 SMNVEV (reference sequence). The CDR3 extends over 15 amino acids.

This clone was counted only a few times. The chain recombines TRBV9 with TRBJ1-1; TRBD1 might be the D (6 bases). V lost 5 bases and J lost 4, with 21 bases in between. The germline V gene has CDR1 SGDLS and CDR2 YYNGEE. This CDR3 region has 16 residues. The CDR3 DNA follows: TGTGCCAGCAGTGATGCCCAATTGGACAGTCCCACTGAAGCTTTCTTT. Translation: CASSDAQLDSPTEAFF.

The V and J genes are TRBV7-2 and TRBJ2-3, with 9 positions matching TRBD2. CDR3 length equals 17 residues. The V gene's germline CDR1 is SGHTA and CDR2 FQGNSA. J lost 6 bases, V lost 4 bases, and 14 bases had no gene match. The CDR3 is CASSYTGTSRGGDTQYF. CDR3 nucleotides: TGTGCCAGCAGCTACACCGGGACTAGCCGGGGGGGGGATACGCAGTATTTT.

This sequence joins TRBV13 and TRBJ2-7, with D possibly matching TRBD1 (6 bases). In germline, CDR1 is PRHDT, CDR2 FYEKMQ (reference sequence). Trimming took off 2 bases at V and 0 bases at J, with 8 bases between the two ends. The CDR3 length is 14 residues. The CDR3 DNA reads as TGTGCCAGCAGCTTACAGGGGACCTCCTACGAGCAGTACTTC. Translation: CASSLQGTSYEQYF.

This sequence joins TRBV4-1 and TRBJ1-2; 7 bases align to TRBD1. CDR3 length: 15 residues. The V gene end was trimmed by 1 base and the J gene end by 4 bases; junction bases not matched to a gene: 6. The germline V gene has CDR1 MGHRA and CDR2 YSYEKL. The CDR3 protein is CASSQGWDSPYGYTF. The CDR3, as DNA: TGCGCCAGCAGCCAAGGATGGGACAGCCCCTATGGCTACACCTTC.

The gene calls are TRBV6-2 or TRBV6-3 and TRBJ2-7; the D is unclear. The V and J ends lost 2 bases and 7 bases respectively, with 15 bases between them. Germline loops: CDR1 MNHEY, CDR2 SVGEGT. This CDR3 contains 14 residues. The CDR3 sequence is CASSYRVADGEQYF. DNA of the CDR3: TGTGCCAGCAGTTACCGGGTCGCCGACGGGGAGCAGTACTTC.

This chain connects TRBV24-1 to TRBJ2-1; D gene ambiguous. V was shortened by 5 bases and J by 5 bases, with 9 bases between the two germline ends. The CDR3 is 13 amino acids. The germline V gene has CDR1 KGHDR and CDR2 SFDVKD. The CDR3 sequence is CATSALGNNEQFF. CDR3 sequence (DNA): TGTGCCACCAGTGCCCTAGGAAACAATGAGCAGTTCTTC.

The chain combines TRBV10-3 with TRBJ2-1; possibly TRBD1 for D (5 bases). Germline CDR1 and CDR2: ENHRY and SYGVKD. V was trimmed by 0 bases and J by 6 bases, leaving 6 bases between them. The CDR3 loop spans 13 amino acids. The chain's CDR3 is CAISESGANEQFF. DNA of the CDR3: TGTGCCATCAGTGAGTCAGGGGCCAATGAGCAGTTCTTC.

The CDR3 loop reads CASRGGEGETQYF. As DNA, the CDR3 is TGTGCCAGCAGAGGAGGGGAGGGGGAGACCCAGTACTTC. The rearrangement links TRBV7-9 to TRBJ2-5; 7 bases line up with TRBD2. The length of the CDR3 is 13 residues. Trimming removed 6 bases from V and 5 bases from J; junction bases left unmatched: 6. Germline assignment: CDR1 SEHNR and CDR2 FQNEAQ (reference sequence).

Only one count was recorded for this clone. The V gene is TRBV6-2 or TRBV6-3, the J gene TRBJ1-2; D is ambiguous. CDR1 MNHEY and CDR2 SVGEGT come from the germline V gene. This CDR3 has 13 amino acids. V was pared by 0 bases and J by 5 bases, with 7 bases between. The CDR3 spells CASSYSEVYGYTF. The DNA for the CDR3 is TGTGCCAGCAGTTACTCGGAGGTATATGGCTACACCTTC.

The V call is TRBV9, the J call TRBJ2-2; 7 bases agree with TRBD2. The germline CDR1 and CDR2 sequences are SGDLS and YYNGEE. The CDR3 covers 15 residues. V lost 0 bases to trimming and J lost 1 base; unmatched junction nucleotides: 0. This CDR3 is CASSVAGGNTGELFF. The CDR3 DNA follows: TGTGCCAGCAGCGTAGCGGGGGGGAACACCGGGGAGCTGTTTTTT.

The gene calls are TRBV30 and TRBJ2-5; TRBD1 matches 7 bases. V gave up 8 bases and J gave up 1 base; unmatched junction bases: 7. The CDR3 totals 13 residues. Germline V gives CDR1 GTSNPN, CDR2 SVGIG (reference sequence). The CDR3: CAGAGTVQETQYF. DNA for the CDR3: TGTGCCGGAGCCGGGACAGTCCAAGAGACCCAGTACTTC.